One sample yielded the 25 T cell receptor beta chains listed below, sequenced in a study of identical twins. MiXCR, run by TCRdb on the 5' RACE reads, gives a single entry per CDR3 protein. The sample includes about 490,000 distinct CDR3 sequences, approximately 14% of them seen just once. The same specimen was also included in a second study, on yellow fever vaccine responses in identical twins.

Sequencing used CD4+ T cells sorted from blood. The source is a young woman in good health.

The chain links TRBV28 to TRBJ2-2, with 7 bases identical to TRBD1. Per the germline V gene, CDR1 is MDHEN and CDR2 is SYDVKM. With 4 bases clipped from V and 4 bases from J, the junction kept 6 bases outside the gene matches. The CDR3 is 15 amino acids. CDR3 protein: CASSSEGAGTGELFF. In DNA form, the CDR3 reads TGTGCCAGCAGTTCCGAGGGGGCCGGCACCGGGGAGCTGTTTTTT.

The rearrangement links TRBV7-9 to TRBJ1-4; D call uncertain. V was clipped by 3 bases and J by 5 bases, with 10 bases between them. There are 14 residues in the CDR3. The germline V gene encodes CDR1 SEHNR and CDR2 FQNEAQ (reference sequence). CDR3 DNA sequence: TGTGCCAGCAGCTTTGGACGGAACAATGAAAAACTGTTTTTT. As protein: CASSFGRNNEKLFF. The whole variable domain, filled in from reference TRBV7-9 and TRBJ1-4, reads DTGVSQNPRHKITKRGQNVTFRCDPISEHNRLYWYRQTLGQGPEFLTYFQNEAQLEKSRLLSDRFSAERPKGSFSTLEIQRTEQGDSAMYLCASSFGRNNEKLFFGSGTQLSVL.

The chain combines TRBV6-1 with TRBJ2-6; tentative D call: TRBD2 (5 bases). CDR3 length equals 15 residues. Trimming took off 7 bases at V and 0 bases at J, with 10 bases between the two ends. Germline CDR1 MNHNS, CDR2 SASEGT. The CDR3 nucleotides read TGTGCCAGCACCAAGGACTTCTCTGGGGCCAACGTCCTGACTTTC. Protein sequence: CASTKDFSGANVLTF.

This clonotype was detected a few times. The chain combines TRBV7-3 with TRBJ2-3, with 13 bases aligning to TRBD2. CDR3 length: 17 amino acids. Germline lookup yields CDR1 SGHTA and CDR2 FQGTGA. The J segment lost 1 base and the V segment lost 4 bases, leaving 5 bases of the junction unmatched. The CDR3 DNA follows: TGTGCCAGCAGCTCTACCGGGACTAGCGGGGGCACAGATACGCAGTATTTT. Protein: CASSSTGTSGGTDTQYF.

This clonotype came up a few times. J is TRBJ2-3 and V is TRBV15; D gene ambiguous. V shed 3 bases and J shed 4 bases, with 14 bases lying between them. Germline lookup yields CDR1 LNHNV and CDR2 YYDKDF (reference sequence). This CDR3 has 15 residues. The chain's CDR3 is CATSSDELASDTQYF. In DNA form, the CDR3 reads TGTGCCACCAGCAGCGACGAGTTAGCATCAGATACGCAGTATTTT.

This clonotype was detected many times. This sequence joins TRBV6-1 and TRBJ2-1, with D tentatively TRBD2 (5 bases). Germline CDR1 reads MNHNS; CDR2 reads SASEGT. Trimming left V 6 bases short and J 3 bases short, with 12 bases between. The CDR3 contains 14 residues. CDR3 in amino acids: CASRAADNYNEQFF. In DNA form, the CDR3 reads TGTGCCAGCAGGGCAGCGGATAACTACAATGAGCAGTTCTTC.

This clonotype turned up a few times. The V gene is TRBV5-1, the J gene TRBJ1-1; weak D call: TRBD1 (5 bases). The CDR3 is 15 amino acids. Germline CDR1 SGHRS, CDR2 YFSETQ. Trimming cost V 4 bases and J 0 bases, with 13 bases left between them. For the CDR3, the DNA is TGCGCCAGCAGCCGTCAGGGTGGTTTGAACACTGAAGCTTTCTTT. Protein: CASSRQGGLNTEAFF.

This clonotype was counted a few times. The chain joins TRBV5-1 to TRBJ2-7, with D perhaps TRBD1 (5 bases). V was pared by 0 bases and J by 3 bases, with 10 bases between. Germline loops: CDR1 SGHRS, CDR2 YFSETQ. The CDR3 spans 14 residues. CDR3 DNA: TGCGCCAGCAGCTTGGGACAGAGCCTCTACGAGCAGTACTTC. Its translation is CASSLGQSLYEQYF.

This clonotype occurred many times. This chain uses TRBV19 with TRBJ1-5, with D unresolved. This CDR3 contains 13 residues. V lost 8 bases and J lost 0, with 8 bases in between. Germline V gene data show CDR1 as LNHDA and CDR2 as SQIVND (reference sequence). The CDR3 loop is CASSDNSNQPQHF. The CDR3 DNA sequence: TGTGCCAGTTCTGACAATAGCAATCAGCCCCAGCATTTT.

A few counts support this clonotype. The J gene is TRBJ1-6, the V gene TRBV12-3 or TRBV12-4, with TRBD1 matching 7 bases. Trimming cost V 5 bases and J 7 bases; bases outside gene matches: 5. The CDR3 totals 14 residues. The CDR3 DNA reads TGTGCCAGCAGTAAGGACAGGCTCAATTCACCCCTCCACTTT. Its translation is CASSKDRLNSPLHF.

The chain carries TRBV3-1 and TRBJ2-1; no firm D call. Trimming took 3 bases from V and 0 from J, leaving 6 bases between them. This CDR3 has 14 residues. CDR1 LGHDT and CDR2 YNNKEL come from the germline V gene (reference sequence). The CDR3 loop reads CASSHENSYNEQFF. CDR3 bases: TGTGCCAGCAGCCACGAGAACTCCTACAATGAGCAGTTCTTC.

This clonotype was detected only a few times. The rearrangement links TRBV10-3 to TRBJ2-3, with TRBD2 matching 8 bases. Trimming removed 0 bases from V and 7 bases from J; junction bases left unmatched: 9. CDR1 is ENHRY and CDR2 is SYGVKD in the germline V gene. The CDR3 covers 16 residues. CDR3 in amino acids: CAISESSGGWPHTQYF. CDR3 bases: TGTGCCATCAGTGAGTCGAGCGGGGGTTGGCCACATACGCAGTATTTT.

This clonotype appeared a few times. The V call is TRBV12-3 or TRBV12-4, the J call TRBJ1-4, with 8 bases matching TRBD1. J was trimmed by 3 bases and V by 6 bases; bases with no gene match: 9. This CDR3 is built from 16 residues. In DNA form, the CDR3 reads TGTGCCAGCAGCCAGGGGGCGGCACGGGCTAATGAAAAACTGTTTTTT. Translated, it gives CASSQGAARANEKLFF.

This clonotype has just a few counts. V gene TRBV11-3 combines with J gene TRBJ2-1; 10 bases are a match to TRBD1. The germline V gene has CDR1 SGHNT and CDR2 YENEEA. The V segment lost 5 bases and the J segment 9 bases; nucleotides outside the gene matches: 10. The length of the CDR3 is 15 residues. The CDR3: CASSQDRGKASEQFF. The CDR3 DNA follows: TGTGCCAGCAGCCAGGACAGGGGGAAGGCGAGTGAGCAGTTCTTC.

The chain recombines TRBV29-1 with TRBJ2-7, with D perhaps TRBD1 (6 bases). The CDR3 contains 15 residues. CDR1 is SQVTM, CDR2 ANQGSEA, per germline. The V gene lost 4 bases and the J gene lost 0 bases, with 16 bases spanning the gap. CDR3 DNA: TGCAGCGTTGCCCTACAGGGATCGAGCTCCTACGAGCAGTACTTC. Residues: CSVALQGSSSYEQYF.

This clonotype was counted only a few times. V is TRBV3-1 and J is TRBJ2-7, with 8 positions matching TRBD2. Per germline, CDR1 LGHDT and CDR2 YNNKEL (reference sequence). Trimming removed 4 bases from V and 6 bases from J; junction bases left unmatched: 11. The CDR3 has 15 amino acids. The CDR3 protein is CASSLLGGGRCEQYV. The DNA for the CDR3 is TGTGCCAGCAGCCTTTTGGGCGGGGGGAGATGCGAGCAGTACGTC.

A few counts support this clonotype. This chain joins TRBV20-1 and TRBJ2-7, with D perhaps matching TRBD1 or TRBD2 (5 bases each). The CDR3 has 13 amino acids. Germline values: CDR1 DFQATT, CDR2 SNEGSKA (reference sequence). The V end was cut by 1 base, the J end by 6 bases, with 13 bases between. Here the CDR3 DNA reads TGCAGTGCTAGAGTAGAGGGGAACGGCGAGCAGTACTTC. Translated, it gives CSARVEGNGEQYF.

In this sample, this clonotype turned up a few times. The gene calls are TRBV2 and TRBJ2-3, with a weak D call TRBD2 (6 bases). Trimming took off 7 bases at V and 5 bases at J, with 10 bases between the two ends. The CDR3 sequence is 12 residues long. Germline V CDR1 and CDR2: SNHLY, FYNNEI. DNA of the CDR3: TGTGCCAGCACCTGGGAGGTAGATACGCAGTATTTT. Translation: CASTWEVDTQYF.

This clonotype was seen ten or more times. This chain uses TRBV12-3 or TRBV12-4 with TRBJ2-2; a possible D gene is TRBD1 (6 bases). The length of the CDR3 is 14 residues. The V and J ends lost 7 bases and 1 base respectively, with 10 bases between them. The CDR3: CASTPTGNTGELFF. The CDR3 DNA follows: TGTGCCAGCACCCCGACAGGGAACACCGGGGAGCTGTTTTTT.

This clonotype was seen only a few times. The V and J genes are TRBV11-2 and TRBJ2-1, with a tentative D call TRBD1 (6 bases). The germline V and J ends were trimmed by 6 bases and 2 bases, with 14 bases remaining between them. This CDR3 has 15 residues. CDR1 SGHAT and CDR2 FQNNGV come from the germline V gene. CDR3 residues: CASSITGNAYNEQFF. The CDR3 bases are TGTGCCAGCAGTATCACAGGGAACGCCTACAATGAGCAGTTCTTC.

As DNA, the CDR3 is TGTGCCAGCCGAACACCAGGACTAGCGGGAGCTGAGCAGTTCTTC. Residues: CASRTPGLAGAEQFF. The V and J genes are TRBV2 and TRBJ2-1, with 13 bases lining up with TRBD2. V dropped 8 bases and J dropped 9; count of bases not matched to a gene: 10. This CDR3 is built from 15 residues. In germline, CDR1 is SNHLY, CDR2 FYNNEI.

The CDR3 spells CASNQGDRNTEAFF. The DNA for the CDR3 is TGTGCCAGCAACCAAGGGGACCGGAACACTGAAGCTTTCTTT. The chain uses TRBV6-1 and TRBJ1-1, with a weak D call TRBD1 (5 bases). The V gene lost 7 bases and the J gene lost 1 base, with 13 bases spanning the gap. The CDR3 is made up of 14 amino acids. The germline gives CDR1 MNHNS, CDR2 SASEGT.

This clonotype has at least ten counts. V and J are TRBV15 and TRBJ2-3; D ambiguous. V gave up 1 base and J gave up 4 bases, with 3 bases separating them. CDR1 LNHNV and CDR2 YYDKDF come from the germline V gene (reference sequence). The CDR3 is 12 residues long. CDR3 in amino acids: CATSRGPDTQYF. The CDR3 nucleotides read TGTGCCACCAGCAGAGGCCCAGATACGCAGTATTTT.

The chain joins TRBV27 to TRBJ2-7; 11 bases map to TRBD2. After removal of 4 bases from V and 2 bases from J, the junction contained 7 bases not matched to a gene. Germline V CDR1 and CDR2: MNHEY, SMNVEV (reference sequence). The CDR3 extends over 16 amino acids. As DNA, the CDR3 is TGTGCCAGCAGTTCAGCAGCTAGCGGGAGGACCTACGAGCAGTACTTC. It encodes CASSSAASGRTYEQYF.

The chain employs TRBV14 and TRBJ1-3; 10 bases agree with TRBD1. Trimming removed 4 bases from V and 3 bases from J; junction bases left unmatched: 9. Germline loops: CDR1 SGHDN, CDR2 FVKESK. The CDR3 covers 17 residues. The CDR3 coding sequence is TGTGCCAGCAGCCGGACAGGGGGTGCGATCGGTGGAAACACCATATATTTT. Amino acids: CASSRTGGAIGGNTIYF.